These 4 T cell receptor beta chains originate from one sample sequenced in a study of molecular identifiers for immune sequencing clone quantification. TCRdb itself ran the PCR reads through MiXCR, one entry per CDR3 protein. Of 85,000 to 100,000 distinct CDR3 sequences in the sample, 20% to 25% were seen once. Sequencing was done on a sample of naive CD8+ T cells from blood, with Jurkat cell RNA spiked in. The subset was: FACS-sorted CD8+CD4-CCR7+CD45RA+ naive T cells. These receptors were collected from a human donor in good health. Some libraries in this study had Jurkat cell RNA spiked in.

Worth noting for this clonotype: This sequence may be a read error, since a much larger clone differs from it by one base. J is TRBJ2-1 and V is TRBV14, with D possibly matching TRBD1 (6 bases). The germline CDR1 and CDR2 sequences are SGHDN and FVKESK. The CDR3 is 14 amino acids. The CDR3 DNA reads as TGTGCCTGCAGCCCACCCCCAGGGGTGAATGAGCAGTTCTTC. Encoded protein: CACSPPPGVNEQFF.

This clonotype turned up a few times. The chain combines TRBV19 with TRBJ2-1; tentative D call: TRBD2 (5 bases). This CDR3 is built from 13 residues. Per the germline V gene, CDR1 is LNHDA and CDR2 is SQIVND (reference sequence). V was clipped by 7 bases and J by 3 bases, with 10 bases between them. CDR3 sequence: CASKEVDYNEQFF. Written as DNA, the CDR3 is TGTGCCAGTAAGGAGGTAGACTACAATGAGCAGTTCTTC. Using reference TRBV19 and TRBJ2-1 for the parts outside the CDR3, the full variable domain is DGGITQSPKYLFRKEGQNVTLSCEQNLNHDAMYWYRQDPGQGLRLIYYSQIVNDFQKGDIAEGYSVSREKKESFPLTVTSAQKNPTAFYLCASKEVDYNEQFFGPGTRLTVL.

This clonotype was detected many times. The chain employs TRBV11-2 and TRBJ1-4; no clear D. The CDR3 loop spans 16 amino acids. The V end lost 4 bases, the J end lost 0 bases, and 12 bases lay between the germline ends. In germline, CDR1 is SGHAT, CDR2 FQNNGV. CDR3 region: CASSWAQSATNEKLFF. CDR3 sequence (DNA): TGTGCCAGCAGCTGGGCCCAATCTGCAACTAATGAAAAACTGTTTTTT.

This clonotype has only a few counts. CDR3 nucleotide sequence: TGTGCCAGCAGCTTAGTTTCCAACAGAAAGGGCTACACCTTC. Protein: CASSLVSNRKGYTF. The V gene is TRBV11-2, the J gene TRBJ1-2; D uncertain. Trimming cost V 1 base and J 8 bases, with 14 bases left between them. In germline, CDR1 is SGHAT, CDR2 FQNNGV. The CDR3 sequence is 14 residues long.